The T cell receptor (beta chain) described here comes from a study of blood T cell repertoires in COVID-19. About the research overall: Samples taken during acute and convalescent COVID-19 were collected in the United States, Italy and Spain. T cells, B-cell-depleted T cells, or PBMCs supplied cDNA or gDNA.

Here immunoSEQ multiplex PCR was the method, and the copy in TCRdb shows in-frame clones only, minus some. The sample contains a few hundred thousand clones, 89% of which appear only once. The CDR3 has 15 amino acids. Seattle enrolled patients during active infection and tracked them longitudinally. The receptor's source is a woman aged 30 to 39 with COVID-19, enrolled during active disease. V usage is TRBV21-1 and J usage is TRBJ1-2; TRBD1, the table's D call, was not compared with the DNA. TRBV21-1 is assigned pseudogene status. Sequenced: peripheral blood. The CDR3 nucleotides are TGTGCCAGCAGCAAAAAAATTCAGGGTCGCGGTGGCTACACCTTC. Amino acid sequence: CASSKKIQGRGGYTF.